Listed below are T cell receptor beta chains from one sample, sequenced in a study of T cell changes during pregnancy in multiple sclerosis. Sequencing was performed with immunoSEQ multiplex PCR; in TCRdb, only in-frame clones are kept and a portion is missing. This sample yields fewer than 75,000 clones, of which approximately 91% are seen a single time; about 2.1% belongs to the top ten. Source: peripheral blood, taken in the first trimester of pregnancy. The source is a female donor with multiple sclerosis, enrolled in a pregnancy study. The CDR3 runs from the conserved cysteine through the conserved F or W. D genes are given only for firm matches. Expanded clones get a size class; other rows say once, few or many, or leave the size out.

D	V	J	size	DNA	CDR3
NA	TRBV28	TRBJ2-3	NA	TGTGCCAGCAGTTTAGAAGGGCCCCAGAGGGCAGATACGCAGTATTTT	CASSLEGPQRADTQYF
TRBD1	TRBV19	TRBJ1-1	NA	TGTGCCAGTAGTTCTACAGGGGGCTATGGCACTGAAGCTTTCTTT	CASSSTGGYGTEAFF
TRBD2	TRBV7-3	TRBJ2-3	NA	TGTGCCAGCAGCTTCCGGGGGGTTAGCACAGATACGCAGTATTTT	CASSFRGVSTDTQYF
TRBD1	TRBV19	TRBJ2-1	NA	TGTGCCAGTAGGGGGGCAGGGGGAGAGCAGTTCTTC	CASRGAGGEQFF
NA	TRBV6-1	TRBJ1-2	NA	TGTGCCAGCAGTGTTGACTCCTATGGCTACACCTTC	CASSVDSYGYTF
NA	TRBV11-2	TRBJ2-3	NA	TGTGCCAGCAGCTTAGTCACTGATACGCAGTATTTT	CASSLVTDTQYF
NA	TRBV4-2	TRBJ2-7	NA	TGTGCCAGCAGCCAAAGCAGGGGACATTCAGCCTACGAGCAGTACTTC	CASSQSRGHSAYEQYF
NA	TRBV6-1	TRBJ1-6	NA	TGTGCCAGCAGTACCGAGGGTTCCTATAATTCACCCCTCCACTTT	CASSTEGSYNSPLHF
NA	TRBV21-1	TRBJ1-3	NA	TGTGCCAGCAGCAAAGGGGACAGGGACGGAAACACCATATATTTT	CASSKGDRDGNTIYF
NA	TRBV2	TRBJ1-3	NA	TGTGCCAGCAGTGAAAGGGGCACCGTTGGAAACACCATATATTTT	CASSERGTVGNTIYF
TRBD2	TRBV5-4	TRBJ2-5	NA	TGTGCCAGCAGCTTATTAGCGGGGGAAGAGACCCAGTACTTC	CASSLLAGEETQYF
NA	TRBV5-6	TRBJ1-2	once	TGTGCCAGCAGTTCGATGAGGGGCTACACCTTC	CASSSMRGYTF
TRBD1	TRBV7-2	TRBJ1-4	NA	TGTGCCAGCAGTTATTCGGGACAGTTTGAAAAACTGTTTTTT	CASSYSGQFEKLFF
NA	TRBV18	TRBJ1-5	NA	TGTGCCAGCTCATCCGAAGTACCCAGGGGCAATCAGCCCCAGCATTTT	CASSSEVPRGNQPQHF
TRBD1	TRBV18	TRBJ2-3	NA	TGTGCCAGCTCCCCTCGGACAGGGGGCGTCGATACGCAGTATTTT	CASSPRTGGVDTQYF
TRBD1	TRBV28	TRBJ1-5	NA	TGTGCCAGCAGTTTATTTAAGGGGGACAGTTATAGCAATCAGCCCCAGCATTTT	CASSLFKGDSYSNQPQHF
TRBD1	TRBV7-2	TRBJ1-2	NA	TGTGCCAGCAGCGTCGCCGGGACAGGAGTATATGGCTACACCTTC	CASSVAGTGVYGYTF
TRBD1	TRBV7-8	TRBJ1-4	NA	TGTGCCAGCAGTCAACCGGGACAGGGAAATGAAAAACTGTTTTTT	CASSQPGQGNEKLFF
TRBD2	TRBV9	TRBJ2-6	NA	TGTGCCAGCAGCTCACTCTGGGCAGGGGCGGGAGGGCCCGGCTCTGGGGCCAACGTCCTGACTTTC	CASSSLWAGAGGPGSGANVLTF
TRBD1	TRBV5-4	TRBJ1-2	once	TGTGCCAGCACTACGTCGGCAGGGGGCGCGGAAGGCTACACCTTC	CASTTSAGGAEGYTF
TRBD2	TRBV5-1	TRBJ2-1	NA	TGCGCCAGCAGCTTGGCTGGGCTAGCGGGAGGGTCCTACAATGAGCAGTTCTTC	CASSLAGLAGGSYNEQFF
NA	TRBV6-1	TRBJ1-5	NA	TGTGCCGTCACCGAGGGCTACTCCAGCAATCAGCCCCAGCATTTT	CAVTEGYSSNQPQHF
TRBD1	TRBV5-1	TRBJ1-3	NA	TGCGCCAGCAGCCCTGGGACAGCTGGAAACACCATATATTTT	CASSPGTAGNTIYF
TRBD1	TRBV2	TRBJ1-5	NA	TGTGCCAGCAGCGGACAGGGGCGGAATCAGCCCCAGCATTTT	CASSGQGRNQPQHF
TRBD2	TRBV5-1	TRBJ2-3	NA	TGCGCCAGCAGCGCCTCACGGGGGGGGACAGATACGCAGTATTTT	CASSASRGGTDTQYF
NA	TRBV5-1	TRBJ2-5	NA	TGCGCCAGCAGCTTGAAACTGGCCCAGTACTTC	CASSLKLAQYF
TRBD1	TRBV5-1	TRBJ2-2	NA	TGCGCCAGCAGCTTGGGACAGGGGGGCGCCTGGAACACCGGGGAGCTGTTTTTT	CASSLGQGGAWNTGELFF
TRBD1	TRBV7-9	TRBJ1-5	NA	TGTGCCAGCAGCCTAGGGGGCTCTCAGCCCCAGCATTTT	CASSLGGSQPQHF
TRBD1	TRBV30	TRBJ1-2	NA	TGTGCCTGGCGAGGGGGCGTCGGGGGCTACACCTTC	CAWRGGVGGYTF
TRBD2	TRBV7-8	TRBJ2-1	NA	TGTGCCAGCAGCTCCGCCGGGACTAGCGGATTTGAGCAGTTCTTC	CASSSAGTSGFEQFF
NA	TRBV5-5	TRBJ1-5	NA	TGTGCCAGCAGCTTGGGTCCGAAAGGGGATAGCAATCAGCCCCAGCATTTT	CASSLGPKGDSNQPQHF
TRBD1	TRBV6-6	TRBJ1-5	NA	TGTGCCAGTGGGCAGGGGGCAATTCAGCCCCAGCATTTT	CASGQGAIQPQHF
TRBD1	TRBV6-1	TRBJ1-2	NA	TGTGCCAGCAGTGAAGGCAAGGGGGCGAGGGTTAACTATGGCTACACCTTC	CASSEGKGARVNYGYTF
NA	TRBV9	TRBJ1-2	NA	TGTGCCAGCAGCGTAGGAGGGTCCGACTATGGCTACACCTTC	CASSVGGSDYGYTF
NA	TRBV6-5	TRBJ2-3	once	TGTGCCAGCGGACCCGGGGGCACAGATACGCAGTATTTT	CASGPGGTDTQYF
TRBD2	TRBV2	TRBJ2-3	NA	TGTGCCAGCAGTTTTGGACTAGCGGGGGGTATAGATACGCAGTATTTT	CASSFGLAGGIDTQYF
NA	TRBV27	TRBJ1-1	NA	TGTGCCAGCAGTCCCAGGGGCAGTCTCACTGAAGCTTTCTTT	CASSPRGSLTEAFF
NA	TRBV19	TRBJ2-3	NA	TGTGCCACTTCCACGTATACGGGAGCGGTTGATACGCAGTATTTT	CATSTYTGAVDTQYF
TRBD1	TRBV14	TRBJ1-4	NA	TGTGCCAGCAGCCACATGGACAGGGGAAACGAAAAACTGTTTTTT	CASSHMDRGNEKLFF
TRBD2	TRBV5-4	TRBJ2-1	NA	TGTGCCAGCAGCTCGTACTCCGGGAGGCGCAATGAGCAGTTCTTC	CASSSYSGRRNEQFF
TRBD2	TRBV4-2	TRBJ2-7	NA	TGTGCCAGCAGCCAAACCGGGACTAGCGGATCCTACGAGCAGTACTTC	CASSQTGTSGSYEQYF
NA	TRBV5-1	TRBJ2-3	NA	TGCGCCAGCAGCTCGGGACTCTTACTCCCTAGCACAGATACGCAGTATTTT	CASSSGLLLPSTDTQYF
TRBD2	TRBV18	TRBJ2-7	NA	TGTGCCAGCTCACCACCAACAGCGGGATACGCCGAGCAGTACTTC	CASSPPTAGYAEQYF
TRBD1	TRBV30	TRBJ1-1	few	TGTGCCTGGAGTCGGGACAGTGAAGCTTTCTTT	CAWSRDSEAFF
TRBD1	TRBV7-8	TRBJ1-2	NA	TGTGCCACCAAACGAACCGGGACAGGGATTTTTAACTATGGCTACACCTTC	CATKRTGTGIFNYGYTF
NA	TRBV7-3	TRBJ1-5	once	TGTGCCAGCAGCTTAAAGGGGGATCAGCCCCAGCATTTT	CASSLKGDQPQHF
TRBD2	TRBV6-4	TRBJ2-5	NA	TGTGCCAGCAGTGACTCTTCTTTAGCGGGAGGCCAAGAGACCCAGTACTTC	CASSDSSLAGGQETQYF
TRBD2	TRBV30	TRBJ2-7	once	TGTGCCTGGAGCTTGAGACTAGCGGGAGCCCGGAGCTCCTACTACGAGCAGTACTTC	CAWSLRLAGARSSYYEQYF
TRBD1	TRBV6-1	TRBJ1-2	NA	TGTGCCACCAGGACAGGGTCGCCCGGCACCTTC	CATRTGSPGTF
TRBD2	TRBV5-1	TRBJ2-1	NA	TGCGCCAGCAGCACGACTGGACTAGCGGGAGGATCCTACAATGAGCAGTTCTTC	CASSTTGLAGGSYNEQFF
TRBD1	TRBV30	TRBJ1-2	NA	TGTGCCTGGAGTGTAGGACAGGGTAATGGCTACACCTTC	CAWSVGQGNGYTF
TRBD1	TRBV5-8	TRBJ1-5	NA	TGTGCCAGCAGGCCGGGACAGGGAGGCCAGCCCCAGCATTTT	CASRPGQGGQPQHF